The 27 T cell receptor beta chains below all came from one sample that was sequenced in a study of blood T cell repertoires in COVID-19. Assay: immunoSEQ multiplex PCR; the TCRdb copy retains only in-frame clones and omits some. The table includes fewer than 250,000 clones, around 86% detected once. The sequencing input was PBMCs or T cells enriched from blood (not recorded which). These receptors originate from a woman aged 45-59 years with acute COVID-19.

V gene TRBV9 combines with J gene TRBJ1-1; 8 bases match TRBD1. V was clipped by 3 bases and J by 0 bases; unmatched bases: 7. The CDR3 is 16 amino acids. Germline lookup yields CDR1 SGDLS and CDR2 YYNGEE. CDR3 sequence reads: CASSGTGGGLNTEAFF. In nucleotides, the CDR3 is TGTGCCAGCAGCGGAACAGGGGGAGGGTTGAACACTGAAGCTTTCTTT.

The CDR3 nucleotides read TGTGCCAGCAGCGTAGGGTCAGGGGGCACAGATACGCAGTATTTT. This codes for CASSVGSGGTDTQYF. This sequence joins TRBV9 and TRBJ2-3; possible D gene TRBD1, 6 bases. Trimming cost V 0 bases and J 1 base, with 9 bases left between them. CDR3 size: 15 residues. CDR1 and CDR2 (germline): SGDLS, YYNGEE. Together with reference TRBV9 and TRBJ2-3, the CDR3 gives the full variable domain: DSGVTQTPKHLITATGQRVTLRCSPRSGDLSVYWYQQSLDQGLQFLIQYYNGEERAKGNILERFSAQQFPDLHSELNLSSLELGDSALYFCASSVGSGGTDTQYFGPGTRLTVL.

This clone was seen only a few times. The rearrangement links TRBV28 to TRBJ2-7; the D is unclear. The CDR3 runs to 11 residues. Germline V gene sequence: CDR1 MDHEN, CDR2 SYDVKM. V lost 10 bases to trimming and J lost 5 bases, with 12 bases between them. This chain's CDR3 is CATLVNNEQYF. The CDR3 DNA reads TGTGCCACGCTAGTTAACAACGAGCAGTACTTC.

This chain connects TRBV6-4 to TRBJ1-2, with D possibly matching TRBD1 (6 bases). Trimming took off 6 bases at V and 5 bases at J, with 16 bases between the two ends. Germline CDR1 reads MRHNA; CDR2 reads SNTAGT. CDR3 size: 14 residues. The CDR3 protein is CASRPGGGPYGYTF. The CDR3 nucleotides are TGTGCCAGCAGACCCGGCGGGGGGCCTTATGGCTACACCTTC.

The chain joins TRBV7-6 to TRBJ2-7; 9 positions match TRBD1. Trimming cost V 4 bases and J 5 bases; bases outside gene matches: 9. This CDR3 has 15 residues. Per the germline V gene, CDR1 is SGHVS and CDR2 is FNYEAQ. CDR3 coding DNA: TGTGCCAGCAGCTCTCCGGGACAGGGTGTGAACGAGCAGTACTTC. This gives the protein CASSSPGQGVNEQYF.

The chain carries TRBV19 and TRBJ1-5, with TRBD1 identical over 7 bases. CDR1 is LNHDA and CDR2 is SQIVND in the germline V gene (reference sequence). J was trimmed by 0 bases and V by 6 bases; bases with no gene match: 5. CDR3 size: 15 residues. This CDR3 reads CASRPDRSSNQPQHF. The DNA of the CDR3 is TGTGCCAGTAGACCGGACAGGAGTAGCAATCAGCCCCAGCATTTT.

Here the CDR3 DNA reads TGCGCCAGCAGCGTGACAGGGTCGGGTGGTGAGACCCAGTACTTC. Residues: CASSVTGSGGETQYF. The chain employs TRBV5-1 and TRBJ2-5; 7 bases align to TRBD1. The CDR3 has 15 amino acids. Trimming removed 4 bases from V and 5 bases from J; junction bases left unmatched: 11. CDR1 and CDR2 from the germline V gene are SGHRS and YFSETQ.

This sequence joins TRBV29-1 and TRBJ2-4, with a tentative D call TRBD2 (5 bases). The V end was cut by 7 bases, the J end by 6 bases, with 10 bases between. CDR3 length: 11 residues. Germline V CDR1 and CDR2: SQVTM, ANQGSEA. The CDR3 sequence is CSAGGTNIQYF. The CDR3 region has the DNA TGCAGCGCAGGAGGTACAAACATTCAGTACTTC.

This chain connects TRBV27 to TRBJ2-7, with no clear D. V lost 7 bases and J lost 3, with 13 bases in between. This CDR3 contains 13 residues. The germline V gene has CDR1 MNHEY and CDR2 SMNVEV (reference sequence). In DNA form, the CDR3 reads TGTGCCAGCAAACAGACGGAACTCTACGAGCAGTACTTC. Its translation is CASKQTELYEQYF.

The chain employs TRBV7-9 and TRBJ2-5; perhaps TRBD1 as D (6 bases). CDR3 length equals 15 residues. Germline V CDR1 and CDR2: SEHNR, FQNEAQ (reference sequence). V was pared by 2 bases and J by 2 bases, with 12 bases between. Written as DNA, the CDR3 is TGTGCCAGCAGCTTAAATTCCGGGACACAAGAGACCCAGTACTTC. Translating it yields CASSLNSGTQETQYF.

A few counts support this clone. This chain uses TRBV3-1 (or the pseudogene TRBV3-2) with TRBJ2-3; no clear D. Trimming pared 2 bases from V and 2 bases from J, leaving 5 bases between. This CDR3 comprises 13 residues. In germline, CDR1 is LGHDT, CDR2 YNNKEL (reference sequence). In DNA form, the CDR3 reads TGTGCCAGCAGCCAACAGTCCACAGATACGCAGTATTTT. Translated, it gives CASSQQSTDTQYF.

This clone was seen only a few times. The chain is built from TRBV28 and TRBJ2-5; tentatively, D is TRBD2 (6 bases). Looked up from germline, CDR1 is MDHEN and CDR2 is SYDVKM. The CDR3 has 15 amino acids. V dropped 3 bases and J dropped 2 bases, with 13 bases sitting between them. The CDR3 spells CASSLGGVRQETQYF. The CDR3 nucleotides are TGTGCCAGCAGTTTGGGGGGAGTCAGACAAGAGACCCAGTACTTC.

The gene calls are TRBV11-2 and TRBJ1-5; 7 nucleotides align to TRBD1. Trimming removed 5 bases from V and 1 base from J; junction bases left unmatched: 8. The germline gives CDR1 SGHAT, CDR2 FQNNGV. The length of the CDR3 is 16 residues. CDR3 amino acids: CASSGGQAGSNQPQHF. In DNA form, the CDR3 reads TGTGCCAGCAGCGGCGGACAGGCAGGAAGCAATCAGCCCCAGCATTTT.

V gene TRBV2 combines with J gene TRBJ2-2, with 7 bases matching TRBD2. Per the germline V gene, CDR1 is SNHLY and CDR2 is FYNNEI. With V trimmed by 6 bases and J by 6 bases, 7 bases remained unmatched. The CDR3 covers 14 residues. The CDR3 nucleotides read TGTGCCAGCAGGGTGACTAGCAGCGCCGGGGAGCTGTTTTTT. Translating it yields CASRVTSSAGELFF.

This clone occurred once. The chain's CDR3 is CASSGLGAPYEKLFF. The DNA for the CDR3 is TGTGCCAGCAGTGGACTGGGGGCGCCTTATGAAAAACTGTTTTTT. The chain links TRBV2 to TRBJ1-4; tentatively, D is TRBD1 (6 bases). The CDR3 extends over 15 amino acids. Germline-derived CDR1 and CDR2 are SNHLY and FYNNEI. Trimming cost V 4 bases and J 6 bases, with 15 bases left between them.

The rearrangement uses TRBV15 and TRBJ2-5; TRBD2 might be the D (5 bases). Looked up from germline, CDR1 is LNHNV and CDR2 is YYDKDF (reference sequence). The CDR3 totals 14 residues. V was shortened by 8 bases and J by 5 bases, with 18 bases between the two germline ends. The CDR3 here is CATGLTAPGETQYF. CDR3 nucleotides: TGTGCCACCGGACTGACCGCCCCCGGGGAGACCCAGTACTTC.

V gene TRBV30 combines with J gene TRBJ1-5; 11 positions match TRBD1. V dropped 3 bases and J dropped 0; count of bases not matched to a gene: 16. The CDR3 length is 20 residues. Germline assignment: CDR1 GTSNPN and CDR2 SVGIG (reference sequence). CDR3 region: CAWSLGHSGTGGYSNQPQHF. As DNA, the CDR3 is TGTGCCTGGAGCCTAGGCCATTCCGGGACAGGGGGTTATAGCAATCAGCCCCAGCATTTT. Variable domain in full (rest from reference TRBV30 and TRBJ1-5): SQTIHQWPATLVQPVGSPLSLECTVEGTSNPNLYWYRQAAGRGLQLLFYSVGIGQISSEVPQNLSASRPQDRQFILSSKKLLLSDSGFYLCAWSLGHSGTGGYSNQPQHFGDGTRLSIL.

This chain links TRBV7-8 with TRBJ1-4, with 7 positions matching TRBD1. Germline V gene data show CDR1 as SGHVS and CDR2 as FQNEAQ. The CDR3 is 16 residues long. Trimming removed 5 bases from V and 2 bases from J; junction bases left unmatched: 8. CDR3 region: CASSPHRGRTNEKLFF. The CDR3 DNA reads as TGTGCCAGCAGCCCGCACAGGGGTCGGACTAATGAAAAACTGTTTTTT.

With regard to this clone: In the same sample, other DNA sequences code for this CDR3. V usage is TRBV7-9 and J usage is TRBJ1-1, with D possibly TRBD1 on 5 matching bases. The CDR3 contains 14 residues. V lost 5 bases and J 1 base, leaving 11 bases between the germline ends. Germline CDR1 is SEHNR and CDR2 is FQNEAQ (reference sequence). The CDR3 protein is CASSPQGGNTEAFF. In DNA, the CDR3 is TGTGCCAGCAGCCCCCAGGGTGGGAACACTGAAGCTTTCTTT.

The chain recombines TRBV28 with TRBJ1-4, with 8 bases matching TRBD1. CDR3 length equals 14 residues. With 6 bases clipped from V and 6 bases from J, the junction kept 6 bases outside the gene matches. CDR1 is MDHEN, CDR2 SYDVKM, per germline. The CDR3: CASRTQGGDEKLFF. The DNA of the CDR3 is TGTGCCAGCAGAACACAGGGGGGGGATGAAAAACTGTTTTTT.

This clone was observed a handful of times. This chain joins TRBV18 and TRBJ2-4, with TRBD2 matching over 13 bases. With 4 bases clipped from V and 4 bases from J, the junction kept 4 bases outside the gene matches. The germline V gene encodes CDR1 KGHSH and CDR2 LQKENI. This CDR3 is 16 amino acids long. CDR3 protein: CASSLALAGGKNIQYF. As DNA, the CDR3 is TGTGCCAGCTCACTTGCACTAGCGGGGGGGAAAAACATTCAGTACTTC.

V is TRBV2 and J is TRBJ2-3; 15 bases align to TRBD2. With V trimmed by 5 bases and J by 1 base, 7 bases remained unmatched. The CDR3 length is 18 residues. CDR1 is SNHLY, CDR2 FYNNEI, per germline. Written as DNA, the CDR3 is TGTGCCAGCAGTTTTTGGACTAGCGGGGGGGCGGGCACAGATACGCAGTATTTT. Protein sequence: CASSFWTSGGAGTDTQYF.

The genes are TRBV7-2 and TRBJ2-3, with D possibly matching TRBD2 (7 bases). This CDR3 region has 15 residues. V was clipped by 5 bases and J by 6 bases, with 18 bases between them. CDR1 and CDR2 (germline): SGHTA, FQGNSA. CDR3 nucleotide sequence: TGTGCCAGCAGCCCCCCTTGGGGGGGCGTGGATACGCAGTATTTT. It translates to CASSPPWGGVDTQYF. The variable domain in full, with the rest retrieved from reference TRBV7-2 and TRBJ2-3, is GAGVSQSPSNKVTEKGKDVELRCDPISGHTALYWYRQSLGQGLEFLIYFQGNSAPDKSGLPSDRFSAERTGGSVSTLTIQRTQQEDSAVYLCASSPPWGGVDTQYFGPGTRLTVL.

This clone was recorded only once. This rearrangement joins TRBV5-1 to TRBJ1-6, with unresolved D. V lost 4 bases and J lost 5, with 10 bases in between. Germline CDR1 and CDR2: SGHRS and YFSETQ. The CDR3 sequence is 14 residues long. The CDR3 reads CASSNSGDNSPLHF. CDR3 in DNA: TGCGCCAGCAGCAACTCGGGAGATAATTCACCCCTCCACTTT.

This chain links TRBV28 with TRBJ2-3; D might be TRBD1 (5 bases). CDR1 and CDR2 from the germline V gene are MDHEN and SYDVKM. V shed 3 bases and J shed 4 bases, with 11 bases lying between them. There are 14 residues in the CDR3. Here the CDR3 DNA reads TGTGCCAGCAGTTTGGTTGGGGCCGCAGATACGCAGTATTTT. Amino acids: CASSLVGAADTQYF. Full variable domain (remainder filled in from reference TRBV28 and TRBJ2-3): DVKVTQSSRYLVKRTGEKVFLECVQDMDHENMFWYRQDPGLGLRLIYFSYDVKMKEKGDIPEGYSVSREKKERFSLILESASTNQTSMYLCASSLVGAADTQYFGPGTRLTVL.

This chain connects TRBV18 to TRBJ2-5; a weak D match, TRBD2 (5 bases). Germline V gives CDR1 KGHSH, CDR2 LQKENI. The CDR3 is made up of 13 amino acids. Trimming took off 5 bases at V and 1 base at J, with 8 bases between the two ends. DNA of the CDR3: TGTGCCAGCTCAGAGGGCATCCAAGAGACCCAGTACTTC. Translation: CASSEGIQETQYF.

As regards this clone: Other DNA sequences in this specimen translate into the identical CDR3. The rearrangement links TRBV7-2 to TRBJ1-6, with 9 positions matching TRBD1. Germline-derived CDR1 and CDR2 are SGHTA and FQGNSA. The CDR3 is 17 residues long. With V trimmed by 7 bases and J by 6 bases, 13 bases remained unmatched. Here the CDR3 reads CASTLFSRTGVNSPLHF. The CDR3 DNA sequence: TGTGCCAGCACCCTTTTCTCGCGGACAGGGGTTAATTCACCCCTCCACTTT.